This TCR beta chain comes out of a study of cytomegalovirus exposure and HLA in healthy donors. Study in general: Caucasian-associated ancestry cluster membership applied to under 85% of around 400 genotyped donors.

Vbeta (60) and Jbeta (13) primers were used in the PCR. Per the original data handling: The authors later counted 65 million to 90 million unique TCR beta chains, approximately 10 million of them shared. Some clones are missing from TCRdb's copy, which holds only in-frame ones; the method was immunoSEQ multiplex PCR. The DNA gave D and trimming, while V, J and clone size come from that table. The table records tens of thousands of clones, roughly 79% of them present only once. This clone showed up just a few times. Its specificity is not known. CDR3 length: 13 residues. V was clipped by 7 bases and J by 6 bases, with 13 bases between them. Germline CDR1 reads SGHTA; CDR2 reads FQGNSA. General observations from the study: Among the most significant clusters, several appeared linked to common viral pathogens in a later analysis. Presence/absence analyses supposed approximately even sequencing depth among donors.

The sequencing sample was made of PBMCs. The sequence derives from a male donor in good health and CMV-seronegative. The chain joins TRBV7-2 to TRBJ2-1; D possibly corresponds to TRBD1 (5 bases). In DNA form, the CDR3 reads TGTGCCAGCACGAAAACAAGGGGCAATGAGCAGTTCTTC. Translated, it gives CASTKTRGNEQFF.